This section outlines one T cell receptor beta chain sequence together with its context. The antigen remains unidentified. The assay was immunoSEQ multiplex PCR, and TCRdb's table has in-frame clones only and misses some. The data show roughly 38,000 clones, with 70% to 90% seen just once and about 6% held by the top ten. This entry is derived from a study of PD-1 blockade in classical Hodgkin lymphoma. This CDR3 is built from 13 residues. Trimming removed 6 bases at V and 5 bases at J, with 10 bases between. Per germline, CDR1 MNHNY and CDR2 SVGAGI (reference sequence). General observations from the study: Before treatment, TCR diversity in newly diagnosed patients was reportedly lower than in healthy donors. Complete responders matched newly diagnosed patients in baseline diversity.

Each patient experienced a relapse that followed autologous stem cell transplantation, and brentuximab vedotin exposure varied. This sequence joins TRBV6-6 and TRBJ2-2; D could derive from TRBD1 or TRBD2 (5 bases each). This sample comprised peripheral blood mononuclear cells (PBMCs), obtained before the second cycle of nivolumab. The source of this sequence is a human donor with classical Hodgkin lymphoma. This chain's CDR3 is CASRVWGTGELFF. CDR3 in DNA: TGTGCCAGCAGGGTATGGGGGACCGGGGAGCTGTTTTTT.